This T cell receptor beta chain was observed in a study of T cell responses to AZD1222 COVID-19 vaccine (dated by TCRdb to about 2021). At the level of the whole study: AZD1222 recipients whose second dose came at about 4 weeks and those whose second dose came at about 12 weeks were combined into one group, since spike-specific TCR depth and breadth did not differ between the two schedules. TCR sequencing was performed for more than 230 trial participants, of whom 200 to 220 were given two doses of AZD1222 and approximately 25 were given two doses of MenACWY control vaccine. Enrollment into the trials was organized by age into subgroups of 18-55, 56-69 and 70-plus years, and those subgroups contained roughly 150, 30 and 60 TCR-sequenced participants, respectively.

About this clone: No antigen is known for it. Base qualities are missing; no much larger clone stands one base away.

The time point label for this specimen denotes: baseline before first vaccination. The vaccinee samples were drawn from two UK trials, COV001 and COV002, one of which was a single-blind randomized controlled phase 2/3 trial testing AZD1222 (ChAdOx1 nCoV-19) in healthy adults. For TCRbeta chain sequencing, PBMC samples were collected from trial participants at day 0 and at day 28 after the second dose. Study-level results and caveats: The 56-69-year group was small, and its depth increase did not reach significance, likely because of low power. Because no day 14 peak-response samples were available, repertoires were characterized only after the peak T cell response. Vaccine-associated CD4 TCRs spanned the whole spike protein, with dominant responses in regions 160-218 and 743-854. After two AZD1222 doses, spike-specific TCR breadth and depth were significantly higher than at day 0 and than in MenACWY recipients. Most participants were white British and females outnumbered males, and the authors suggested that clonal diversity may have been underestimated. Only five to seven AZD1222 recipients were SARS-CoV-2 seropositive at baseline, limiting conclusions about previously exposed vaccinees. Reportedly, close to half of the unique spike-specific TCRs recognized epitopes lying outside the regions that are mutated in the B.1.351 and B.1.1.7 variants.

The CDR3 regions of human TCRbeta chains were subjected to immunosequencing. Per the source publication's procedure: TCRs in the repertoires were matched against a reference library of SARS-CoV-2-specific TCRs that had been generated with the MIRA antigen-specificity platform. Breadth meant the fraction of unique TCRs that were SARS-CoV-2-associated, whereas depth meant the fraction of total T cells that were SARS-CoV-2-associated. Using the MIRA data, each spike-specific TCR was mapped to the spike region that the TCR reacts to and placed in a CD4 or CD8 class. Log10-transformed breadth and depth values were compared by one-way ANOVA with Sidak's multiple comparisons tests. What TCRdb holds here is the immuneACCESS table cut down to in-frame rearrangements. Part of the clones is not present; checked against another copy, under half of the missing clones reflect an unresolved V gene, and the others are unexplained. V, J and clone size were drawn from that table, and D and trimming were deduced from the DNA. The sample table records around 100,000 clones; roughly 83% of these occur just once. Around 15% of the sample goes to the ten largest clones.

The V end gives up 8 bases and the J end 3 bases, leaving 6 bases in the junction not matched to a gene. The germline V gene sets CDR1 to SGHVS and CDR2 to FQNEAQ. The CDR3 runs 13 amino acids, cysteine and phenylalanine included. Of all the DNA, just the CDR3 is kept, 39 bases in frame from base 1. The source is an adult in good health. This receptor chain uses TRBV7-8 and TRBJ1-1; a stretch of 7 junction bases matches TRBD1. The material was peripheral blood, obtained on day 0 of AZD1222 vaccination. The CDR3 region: CASSGQSDTEAFF. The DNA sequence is TGTGCCAGCTCGGGACAGTCTGACACTGAAGCTTTCTTT.